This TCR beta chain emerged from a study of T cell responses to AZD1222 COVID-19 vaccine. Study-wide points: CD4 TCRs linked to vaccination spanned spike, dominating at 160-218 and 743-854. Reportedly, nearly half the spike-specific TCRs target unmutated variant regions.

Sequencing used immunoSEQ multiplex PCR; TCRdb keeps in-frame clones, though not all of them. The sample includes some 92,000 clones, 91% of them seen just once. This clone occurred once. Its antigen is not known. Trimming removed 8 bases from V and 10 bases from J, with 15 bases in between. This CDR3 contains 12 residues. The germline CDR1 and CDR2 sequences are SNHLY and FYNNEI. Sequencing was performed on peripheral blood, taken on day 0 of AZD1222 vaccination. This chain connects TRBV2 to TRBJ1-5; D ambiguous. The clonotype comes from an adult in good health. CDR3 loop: CASGQQTQPQHF. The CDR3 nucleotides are TGTGCCAGCGGTCAGCAGACCCAACCCCAGCATTTT.